The next 28 T cell receptor beta chains were all read from a single sample in a study of shared clonotypes between healthy human individuals. Assay used: immunoSEQ multiplex PCR; TCRdb lists only in-frame clones, some missing. The data contain 650,000 to 700,000 clones, less than 95% of them singletons. The sample taken for sequencing was memory CD8+ T cells from PBMCs. Subset indicated: CD45RO+ cells pooled with CCR7-negative TemRA cells. The receptors stem from a man aged 18 to 29 in good health. Some clones in this sample may be carry-over from other donors' samples.

The J gene is TRBJ2-1, the V gene TRBV27; TRBD1 might be the D (5 bases). The CDR3 loop spans 16 amino acids. Germline V lookup: CDR1 MNHEY, CDR2 SMNVEV (reference sequence). The V gene lost 5 bases and the J gene lost 4 bases, with 18 bases spanning the gap. CDR3 DNA: TGTGCCAGCAGTAGCTTCAGTGGGGCGGCATACAATGAGCAGTTCTTC. Protein: CASSSFSGAAYNEQFF.

The J gene is TRBJ2-1, the V gene TRBV9; D assignment may be TRBD1 or TRBD2 (5 bases each). The CDR3 consists of 14 residues. Trimming shortened V by 3 bases and J by 7 bases, and 14 bases separated the two germline ends. Germline values: CDR1 SGDLS, CDR2 YYNGEE. This CDR3 is CASSGGFTGNEQFF. CDR3 nucleotide sequence: TGTGCCAGCAGCGGGGGGTTTACCGGAAATGAGCAGTTCTTC. Based on the CDR3 plus reference TRBV9 and TRBJ2-1, the full variable domain is DSGVTQTPKHLITATGQRVTLRCSPRSGDLSVYWYQQSLDQGLQFLIQYYNGEERAKGNILERFSAQQFPDLHSELNLSSLELGDSALYFCASSGGFTGNEQFFGPGTRLTVL.

This clone has only one observation. Germline and junction disagree at one end, which may indicate a read error. The genes are TRBV7-2 and TRBJ1-1, with 7 bases identical to TRBD1. The CDR3 length is 15 residues. From germline, CDR1 is SGHTA and CDR2 FQGNSA. The CDR3 spells CASSVAGQRNTEAFF. CDR3 DNA sequence: TGTGCCAGCAGCGTAGCGGGACAGAGGAACACTGAAGCTTTCTTT.

This clone was seen at least ten times. The V and J genes are TRBV27 and TRBJ2-7; 11 nucleotides align to TRBD2. V was clipped by 1 base and J by 2 bases; unmatched bases: 7. CDR1 and CDR2 (germline): MNHEY, SMNVEV (reference sequence). The CDR3 sequence is 17 residues long. CDR3 sequence reads: CASSLLSTSGVTYEQYF. The CDR3 DNA reads TGTGCCAGCAGTTTATTGTCGACTAGCGGGGTTACCTACGAGCAGTACTTC.

The chain carries TRBV4-2 and TRBJ1-6; D is ambiguous. V lost 0 bases to trimming and J lost 9 bases, with 9 bases between them. Germline V gene data show CDR1 as LGHNA and CDR2 as YNFKEQ. The CDR3 consists of 14 residues. DNA of the CDR3: TGTGCCAGCAGCCAAGAGGGGTTAGGTTCACCCCTCCACTTT. Protein product: CASSQEGLGSPLHF.

A word on this clone: The same CDR3 is also encoded by other DNA sequences in this sample. The rearrangement links TRBV6-6 to TRBJ2-2; D unresolved. V lost 9 bases, J lost 4 bases, and 9 bases lay in between. CDR3 length equals 12 residues. Germline lookup yields CDR1 MNHNY and CDR2 SVGAGI (reference sequence). CDR3 in DNA: TGTGCCAGTCGGTCGGGCACCGGGGAGCTGTTTTTT. It specifies CASRSGTGELFF.

The J gene is TRBJ2-5, the V gene TRBV7-8; D remains ambiguous. Germline V gives CDR1 SGHVS, CDR2 FQNEAQ. The V end was cut by 1 base, the J end by 1 base, with 7 bases between. This CDR3 has 14 amino acids. Here the CDR3 reads CASSLVSVQETQYF. CDR3 bases: TGTGCCAGCAGCTTAGTGTCAGTCCAAGAGACCCAGTACTTC.

This chain joins TRBV28 and TRBJ1-5; D is ambiguous. Trimming shortened V by 3 bases and J by 1 base, and 10 bases separated the two germline ends. Germline V gene data show CDR1 as MDHEN and CDR2 as SYDVKM. The CDR3 contains 15 residues. This CDR3 is CASSFSGESNQPQHF. The CDR3 nucleotides read TGTGCCAGCAGTTTTTCCGGGGAGAGCAATCAGCCCCAGCATTTT.

The rearrangement links TRBV5-1 to TRBJ2-7; 11 nucleotides line up with TRBD2. The germline CDR1 and CDR2 sequences are SGHRS and YFSETQ. The CDR3 loop spans 17 amino acids. Trimming at V came to 0 bases and at J to 4 bases, leaving 9 bases not matched to a gene. The CDR3 DNA is TGCGCCAGCAGCTTGGCTTCCACTAGCGGGAGAGCTTACGAGCAGTACTTC. It translates to CASSLASTSGRAYEQYF. Looking up the rest from reference TRBV5-1 and TRBJ2-7 gives the full variable domain: KAGVTQTPRYLIKTRGQQVTLSCSPISGHRSVSWYQQTPGQGLQFLFEYFSETQRNKGNFPGRFSGRQFSNSRSEMNVSTLELGDSALYLCASSLASTSGRAYEQYFGPGTRLTVT.

CDR3 residues: CASSLAKTSPHLDTQYF. The CDR3 DNA reads as TGCGCCAGCAGCTTGGCCAAGACTAGCCCGCATTTGGATACGCAGTATTTT. The rearrangement uses TRBV5-1 and TRBJ2-3; 7 bases line up with TRBD2. This CDR3 has 17 amino acids. Germline loops: CDR1 SGHRS, CDR2 YFSETQ. The ends lost 0 bases at V and 6 bases at J; junction bases unmatched: 13.

This clone was found once. The chain is built from TRBV7-6 and TRBJ2-7; 9 nucleotides agree with TRBD1. The length of the CDR3 is 14 residues. Germline CDR1 SGHVS, CDR2 FNYEAQ. With V trimmed by 5 bases and J by 3 bases, 5 bases remained unmatched. The CDR3: CASSEGQGIYEQYF. The CDR3, as DNA: TGTGCCAGCAGCGAAGGACAGGGGATCTACGAGCAGTACTTC.

The chain links TRBV5-6 to TRBJ1-5, with no clear D. The germline gives CDR1 SGHDT, CDR2 YYEEEE. V dropped 2 bases and J dropped 6 bases, with 6 bases sitting between them. The CDR3 extends over 12 amino acids. The CDR3 reads CASSFGRQPQHF. In DNA form, the CDR3 reads TGTGCCAGCAGCTTCGGTCGTCAGCCCCAGCATTTT. Complete variable domain (other parts from reference TRBV5-6 and TRBJ1-5): DAGVTQSPTHLIKTRGQQVTLRCSPKSGHDTVSWYQQALGQGPQFIFQYYEEEERQRGNFPDRFSGHQFPNYSSELNVNALLLGDSALYLCASSFGRQPQHFGDGTRLSIL.

In this sample, this clone turned up once. The chain has TRBV10-3 and TRBJ2-7; 7 nucleotides align to TRBD1. CDR1 and CDR2 from the germline V gene are ENHRY and SYGVKD. Germline trimming cut 6 bases from V and 5 bases from J; bases unmatched to any gene: 7. The CDR3 runs to 13 residues. The CDR3 sequence: CAIRTGSRDEQYF. CDR3 nucleotides: TGTGCCATCAGGACAGGGTCTCGCGACGAGCAGTACTTC.

This clone has a single count. The genes are TRBV7-3 and TRBJ2-7; 7 bases map to TRBD1. J lost 4 bases, V lost 5 bases, and 23 bases had no gene match. Germline lookup yields CDR1 SGHTA and CDR2 FQGTGA. This CDR3 comprises 19 residues. The CDR3, as DNA: TGTGCCAGCAGCCCACAGGGGTCCCACGGTGGGAGAGGACAGTACGAGCAGTACTTC. Protein sequence: CASSPQGSHGGRGQYEQYF.

This clone occurred once. This chain links TRBV5-1 with TRBJ2-1; possible D gene TRBD2, 5 bases. The CDR3 spans 12 residues. The germline V gene has CDR1 SGHRS and CDR2 YFSETQ. V lost 6 bases to trimming and J lost 11 bases, with 15 bases between them. In nucleotides, the CDR3 is TGCGCCAGCAACCTACGGGGTAGCCAGCAGTTCTTC. Translating it yields CASNLRGSQQFF.

The chain couples TRBV4-1 to TRBJ2-7, with D possibly called TRBD1 or TRBD2 (5 bases each). The CDR3 consists of 14 residues. Trimming cost V 5 bases and J 0 bases, with 11 bases left between them. Germline V gene sequence: CDR1 MGHRA, CDR2 YSYEKL. Here the CDR3 reads CASSGRDGSYEQYF. In DNA form, the CDR3 reads TGCGCCAGCAGCGGACGGGACGGCTCCTACGAGCAGTACTTC.

This clone is a singleton in its sample. The gene calls are TRBV2 and TRBJ2-1; D gene ambiguous. Germline V gene sequence: CDR1 SNHLY, CDR2 FYNNEI. The CDR3 length is 14 residues. V dropped 2 bases and J dropped 3 bases, with 8 bases sitting between them. The CDR3: CASSENSYYNEQFF. The DNA for the CDR3 is TGTGCCAGCAGTGAAAACTCATACTACAATGAGCAGTTCTTC.

Comments on this clone: At the DNA level, this CDR3 is encoded by other sequences in the same sample as well. This sequence joins TRBV28 and TRBJ2-7; D may correspond to TRBD1 or TRBD2 (5 bases each). CDR3 length: 13 amino acids. Trimming removed 3 bases from V and 2 bases from J, with 8 bases in between. CDR1 is MDHEN, CDR2 SYDVKM, per germline. The CDR3 DNA follows: TGTGCCAGCAGTTTTGGGGGACCCTACGAGCAGTACTTC. Translated, it gives CASSFGGPYEQYF.

The CDR3 coding sequence is TGTGCCAGCAGAAATCGACAGGAGGCTCAGCCCCAGCATTTT. Its protein product is CASRNRQEAQPQHF. This chain joins TRBV27 and TRBJ1-5, with D maybe TRBD1 (6 bases). V was clipped by 6 bases and J by 6 bases, with 15 bases between them. The CDR3 is made up of 14 amino acids. The germline V gene encodes CDR1 MNHEY and CDR2 SMNVEV (reference sequence).

The CDR3 loop is CSVVPPLINEQYF. The DNA of the CDR3 is TGCAGCGTTGTCCCCCCCCTAATAAACGAGCAGTACTTC. The chain combines TRBV29-1 with TRBJ2-7; D is uncertain. Germline CDR1 SQVTM, CDR2 ANQGSEA. V was shortened by 4 bases and J by 5 bases, with 15 bases between the two germline ends. The CDR3 is 13 amino acids.

J is TRBJ2-3 and V is TRBV4-1, with D perhaps matching TRBD2 (6 bases). V was cut by 3 bases and J by 0 bases, with 13 bases left in between. The germline CDR1 and CDR2 sequences are MGHRA and YSYEKL. The CDR3 extends over 16 amino acids. In DNA form, the CDR3 reads TGCGCCAGCAGCCAGAGGGGCGGGACGAGCACAGATACGCAGTATTTT. Protein: CASSQRGGTSTDTQYF.

The chain uses TRBV29-1 and TRBJ1-2; TRBD1 agrees at 8 bases. This CDR3 spans 13 amino acids. V lost 5 bases and J lost 1; bases outside the gene matches: 3. Per germline, CDR1 SQVTM and CDR2 ANQGSEA. This chain's CDR3 is CSVQGASNYGYTF. The CDR3, as DNA: TGCAGCGTTCAGGGGGCAAGTAACTATGGCTACACCTTC.

J is TRBJ2-1 and V is TRBV4-2; the D is unclear. Trimming stripped 0 bases from V and 7 bases from J, with 13 bases between. In germline, CDR1 is LGHNA, CDR2 YNFKEQ. The CDR3 has 15 residues. The CDR3 loop reads CASSQDIEMRNEQFF. Here the CDR3 DNA reads TGTGCCAGCAGCCAAGATATAGAAATGCGGAATGAGCAGTTCTTC.

The rearrangement joins TRBV9 to TRBJ1-3, with D possibly TRBD1 on 6 matching bases. This CDR3 is built from 15 residues. CDR1 and CDR2 (germline): SGDLS, YYNGEE. V shed 4 bases and J shed 0 bases, with 11 bases lying between them. The CDR3 reads CASSNGQNSGNTIYF. CDR3 coding DNA: TGTGCCAGCAGCAACGGACAGAACTCTGGAAACACCATATATTTT.

The CDR3 spells CASSAGTANEKLFF. The CDR3 coding sequence is TGTGCCAGCAGTGCCGGGACAGCAAATGAAAAACTGTTTTTT. The chain recombines TRBV5-6 with TRBJ1-4; 7 bases are shared with TRBD1. Germline-derived CDR1 and CDR2 are SGHDT and YYEEEE. Unmatched junction bases numbered 6, after V lost 5 bases and J lost 5 bases. This CDR3 spans 14 amino acids.

The gene calls are TRBV5-4 and TRBJ2-7, with 9 bases fitting TRBD2. The V gene's germline CDR1 is SGHNT and CDR2 YYREEE (reference sequence). The CDR3 sequence is 16 residues long. V was clipped by 4 bases and J by 1 base; unmatched bases: 9. DNA for the CDR3: TGTGCCAGCAGCCCGGCCACTAGCGGGCCATCCTACGAGCAGTACTTC. Amino acids: CASSPATSGPSYEQYF.

The rearrangement links TRBV21-1 to TRBJ1-2; the table gives TRBD1 as D, unverified against the DNA. TRBV21-1 is marked as a pseudogene. CDR3 length: 17 amino acids. The CDR3 region has the DNA TGTGCCAGCAGCAAATGGTTTAAGGGGCCGACTTCCTATGGCTACACCTTC. Its translation is CASSKWFKGPTSYGYTF.

The CDR3 DNA reads as TGTGCCAGCAGATCTGAGCCAAGGGGGGAAGCTGGCTACACCTTC. It translates to CASRSEPRGEAGYTF. The chain links TRBV28 to TRBJ1-2; maybe TRBD1 (6 bases). Germline CDR1 MDHEN, CDR2 SYDVKM. V dropped 6 bases and J dropped 7 bases, with 21 bases sitting between them. This CDR3 region has 15 residues.